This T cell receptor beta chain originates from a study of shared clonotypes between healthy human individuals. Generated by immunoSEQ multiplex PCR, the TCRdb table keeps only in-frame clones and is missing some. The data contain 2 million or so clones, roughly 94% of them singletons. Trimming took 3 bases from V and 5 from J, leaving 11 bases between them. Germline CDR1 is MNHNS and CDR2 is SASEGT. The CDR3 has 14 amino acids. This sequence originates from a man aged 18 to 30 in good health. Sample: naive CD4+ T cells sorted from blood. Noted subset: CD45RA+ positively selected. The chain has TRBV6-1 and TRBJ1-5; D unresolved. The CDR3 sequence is CASSEEKGYQPQHF. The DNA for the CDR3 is TGTGCCAGCAGTGAGGAGAAAGGGTATCAGCCCCAGCATTTT.